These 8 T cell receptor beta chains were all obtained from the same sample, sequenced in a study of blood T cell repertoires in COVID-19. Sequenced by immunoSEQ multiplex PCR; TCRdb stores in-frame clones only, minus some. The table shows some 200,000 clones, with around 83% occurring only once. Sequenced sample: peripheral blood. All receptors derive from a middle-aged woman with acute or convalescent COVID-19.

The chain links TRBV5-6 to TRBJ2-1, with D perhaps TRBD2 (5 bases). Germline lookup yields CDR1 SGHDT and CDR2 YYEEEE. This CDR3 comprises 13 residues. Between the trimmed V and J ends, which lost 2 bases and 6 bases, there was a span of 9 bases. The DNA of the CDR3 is TGTGCCAGCAGCTTCGTAGGAGGCAATGAGCAGTTCTTC. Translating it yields CASSFVGGNEQFF.

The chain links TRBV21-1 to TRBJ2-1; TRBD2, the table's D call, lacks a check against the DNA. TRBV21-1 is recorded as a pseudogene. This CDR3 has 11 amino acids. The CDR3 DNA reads TGTGCCAGCGGCCCGCGAGGTGAGCAGTTCTTC. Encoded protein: CASGPRGEQFF.

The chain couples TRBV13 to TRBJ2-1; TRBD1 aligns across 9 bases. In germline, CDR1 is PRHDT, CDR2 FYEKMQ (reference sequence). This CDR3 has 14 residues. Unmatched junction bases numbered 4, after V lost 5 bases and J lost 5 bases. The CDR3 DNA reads TGTGCCAGCAGCCTCCGGGACAGGGACAATGAGCAGTTCTTC. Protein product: CASSLRDRDNEQFF. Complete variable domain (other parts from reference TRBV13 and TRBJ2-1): AAGVIQSPRHLIKEKRETATLKCYPIPRHDTVYWYQQGPGQDPQFLISFYEKMQSDKGSIPDRFSAQQFSDYHSELNMSSLELGDSALYFCASSLRDRDNEQFFGPGTRLTVL.

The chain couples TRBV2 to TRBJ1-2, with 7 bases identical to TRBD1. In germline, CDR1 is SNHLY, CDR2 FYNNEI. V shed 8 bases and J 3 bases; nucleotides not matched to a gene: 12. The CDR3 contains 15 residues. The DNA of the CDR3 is TGTGCCAGCGGGGGAACCGGGACAGCCTACTATGGCTACACCTTC. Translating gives CASGGTGTAYYGYTF.

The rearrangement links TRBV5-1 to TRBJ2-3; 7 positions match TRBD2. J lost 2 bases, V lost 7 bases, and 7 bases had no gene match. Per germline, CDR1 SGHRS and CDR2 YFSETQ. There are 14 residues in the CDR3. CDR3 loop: CASSSGTYTDTQYF. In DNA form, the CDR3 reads TGCGCCAGCTCCAGCGGGACTTACACAGATACGCAGTATTTT. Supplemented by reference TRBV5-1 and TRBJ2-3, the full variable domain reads KAGVTQTPRYLIKTRGQQVTLSCSPISGHRSVSWYQQTPGQGLQFLFEYFSETQRNKGNFPGRFSGRQFSNSRSEMNVSTLELGDSALYLCASSSGTYTDTQYFGPGTRLTVL.

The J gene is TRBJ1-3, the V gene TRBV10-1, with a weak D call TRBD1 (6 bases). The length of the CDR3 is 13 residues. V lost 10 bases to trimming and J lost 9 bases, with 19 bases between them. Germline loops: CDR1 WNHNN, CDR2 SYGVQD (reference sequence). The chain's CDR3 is CAKLGQTIGTIYF. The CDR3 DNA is TGCGCCAAGCTAGGACAGACTATTGGCACCATATATTTT.

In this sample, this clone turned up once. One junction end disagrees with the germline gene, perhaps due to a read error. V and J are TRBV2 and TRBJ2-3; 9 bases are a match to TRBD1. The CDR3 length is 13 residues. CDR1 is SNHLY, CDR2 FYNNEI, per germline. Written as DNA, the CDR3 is TGTGCCAGCAGCGGCACAGGGGGCTCTAGTTCGCATTTT. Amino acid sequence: CASSGTGGSSSHF.

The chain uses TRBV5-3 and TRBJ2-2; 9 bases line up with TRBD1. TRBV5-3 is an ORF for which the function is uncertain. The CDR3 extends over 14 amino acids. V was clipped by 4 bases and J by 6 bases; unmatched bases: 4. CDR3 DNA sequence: TGTGCCAGAAGCACAGGGGGCGTCCCCGGGGAGCTGTTTTTT. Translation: CARSTGGVPGELFF.